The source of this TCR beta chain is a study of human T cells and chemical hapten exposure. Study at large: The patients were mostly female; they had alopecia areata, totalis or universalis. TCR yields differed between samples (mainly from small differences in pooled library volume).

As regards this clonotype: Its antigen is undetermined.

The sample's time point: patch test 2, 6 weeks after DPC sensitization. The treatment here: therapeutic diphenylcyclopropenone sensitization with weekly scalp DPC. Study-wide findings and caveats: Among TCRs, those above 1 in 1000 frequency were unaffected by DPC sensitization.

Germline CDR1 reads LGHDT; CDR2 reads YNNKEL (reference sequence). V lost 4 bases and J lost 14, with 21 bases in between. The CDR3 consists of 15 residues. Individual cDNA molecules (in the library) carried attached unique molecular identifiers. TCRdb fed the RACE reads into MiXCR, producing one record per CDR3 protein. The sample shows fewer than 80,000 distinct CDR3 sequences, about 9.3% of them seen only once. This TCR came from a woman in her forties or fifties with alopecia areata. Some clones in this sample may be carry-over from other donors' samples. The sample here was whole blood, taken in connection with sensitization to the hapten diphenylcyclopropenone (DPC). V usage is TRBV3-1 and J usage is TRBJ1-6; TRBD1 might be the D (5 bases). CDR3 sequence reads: CASSLNEHQGASLHF. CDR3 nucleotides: TGTGCCAGCAGCCTCAACGAACATCAGGGAGCCTCCCTCCACTTT.